This T cell receptor (beta chain) stems from a study of shared clonotypes between healthy human individuals. Germline lookup yields CDR1 SGHVS and CDR2 FNYEAQ. The CDR3 runs 14 residues. V lost 1 base to trimming and J lost 3 bases, with 6 bases between them. The assay was immunoSEQ multiplex PCR, and TCRdb's table has in-frame clones only and misses some. The top ten clones hold 0.36% of a sample with about 2.4 million clones, 93% of them seen once. The V call is TRBV7-6, the J call TRBJ2-2; D gene unclear. The sample was naive CD4+ T cells from PBMCs. The subset denotes: CD45RA+ positively selected. The clonotype was recovered from a man aged 18 to 29 in good health. Some clones in this sample may be carry-over from other donors' samples. CDR3 loop: CASSLVPDTGELFF. CDR3 nucleotides: TGTGCCAGCAGCTTAGTGCCCGACACCGGGGAGCTGTTTTTT.